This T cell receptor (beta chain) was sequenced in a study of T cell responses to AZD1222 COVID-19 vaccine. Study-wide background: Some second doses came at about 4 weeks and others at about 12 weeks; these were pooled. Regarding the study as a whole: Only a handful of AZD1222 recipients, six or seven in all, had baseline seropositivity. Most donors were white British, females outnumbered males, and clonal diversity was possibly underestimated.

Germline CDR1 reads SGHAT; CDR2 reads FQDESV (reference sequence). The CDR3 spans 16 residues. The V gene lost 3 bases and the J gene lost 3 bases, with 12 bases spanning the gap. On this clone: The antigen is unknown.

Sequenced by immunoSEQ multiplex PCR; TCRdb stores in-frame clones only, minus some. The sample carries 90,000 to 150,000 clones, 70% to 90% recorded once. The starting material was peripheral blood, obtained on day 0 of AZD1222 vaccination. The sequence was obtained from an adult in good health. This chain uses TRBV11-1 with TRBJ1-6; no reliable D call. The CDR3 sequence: CASSFGLGNYNSPLHF. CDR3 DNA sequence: TGTGCCAGCAGCTTCGGGCTGGGGAACTATAATTCACCCCTCCACTTT. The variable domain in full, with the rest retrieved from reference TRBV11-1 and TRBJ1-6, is EAEVAQSPRYKITEKSQAVAFWCDPISGHATLYWYRQILGQGPELLVQFQDESVVDDSQLPKDRFSAERLKGVDSTLKIQPAELGDSAMYLCASSFGLGNYNSPLHFGNGTRLTVT.